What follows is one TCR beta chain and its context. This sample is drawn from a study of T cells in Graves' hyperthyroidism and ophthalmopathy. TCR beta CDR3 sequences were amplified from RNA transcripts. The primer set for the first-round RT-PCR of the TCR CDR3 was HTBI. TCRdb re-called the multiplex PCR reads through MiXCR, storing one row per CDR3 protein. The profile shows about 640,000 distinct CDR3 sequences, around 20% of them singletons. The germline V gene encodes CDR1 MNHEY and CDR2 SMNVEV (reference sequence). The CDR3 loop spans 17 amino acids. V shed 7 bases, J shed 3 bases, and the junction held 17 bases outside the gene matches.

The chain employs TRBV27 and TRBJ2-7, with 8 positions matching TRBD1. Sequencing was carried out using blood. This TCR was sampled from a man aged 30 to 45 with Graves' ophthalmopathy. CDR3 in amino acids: CASTLRGYDRGDYEQYF. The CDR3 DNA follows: TGTGCCAGCACCCTTCGGGGCTACGACAGGGGAGACTACGAGCAGTACTTC.